This TCR beta chain was profiled in a study of blood T cell repertoires in COVID-19. The V gene's germline CDR1 is LGHDT and CDR2 YNNKEL (reference sequence). The CDR3 has 15 residues. V dropped 4 bases and J dropped 0 bases, with 10 bases sitting between them. Profiling relied on immunoSEQ multiplex PCR, and the TCRdb table lists in-frame clones only, not all of them. The sample contains roughly 100,000 clones, about four fifths of which appear only once. The rearrangement links TRBV3-1 (or the pseudogene TRBV3-2) to TRBJ2-1, with D uncertain. The sample was peripheral blood. This clonotype originated in a man in his sixties with acute or convalescent COVID-19. CDR3 amino acids: CASSPASSSYNEQFF. CDR3 DNA sequence: TGTGCCAGCAGCCCCGCCTCTAGCTCCTACAATGAGCAGTTCTTC.